This T cell receptor (beta chain) was recovered during a study of blood T cell repertoires in COVID-19. On the study more broadly: PBMCs, B-cell-depleted T cells, or T cells were the source of the cDNA or gDNA that made up the material.

Germline V lookup: CDR1 SGHKS, CDR2 YYEKEE (reference sequence). There are 15 residues in the CDR3. The ends lost 2 bases at V and 8 bases at J; junction bases unmatched: 4. Ages ranged from about 18 to 89 years, with residence in 24 US areas. Some clones are missing from TCRdb's copy, which holds only in-frame ones; the method was immunoSEQ multiplex PCR. The sample yields roughly 300,000 clones, 87% seen once. V usage is TRBV5-5 and J usage is TRBJ2-2; 12 bases align to TRBD2. The receptor was derived from a woman aged 30 to 39 who had recovered from COVID-19. Sequenced input: PBMCs or T cells enriched from blood (not recorded which). CDR3 in DNA: TGTGCCAGCAGCTTAGGACTAGCGGGGAGTGGGGAGCTGTTTTTT. It encodes CASSLGLAGSGELFF.